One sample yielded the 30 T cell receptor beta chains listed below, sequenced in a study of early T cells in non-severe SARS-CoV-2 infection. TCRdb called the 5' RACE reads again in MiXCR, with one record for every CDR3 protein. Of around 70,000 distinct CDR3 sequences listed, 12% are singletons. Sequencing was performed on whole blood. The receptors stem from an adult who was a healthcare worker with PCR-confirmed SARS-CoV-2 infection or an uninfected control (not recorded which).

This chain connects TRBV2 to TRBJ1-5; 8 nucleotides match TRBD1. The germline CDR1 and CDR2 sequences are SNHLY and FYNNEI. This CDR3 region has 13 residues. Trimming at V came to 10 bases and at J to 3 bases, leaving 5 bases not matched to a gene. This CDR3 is CATRTGYNQPQHF. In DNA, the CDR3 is TGTGCCACTAGGACAGGGTACAATCAGCCCCAGCATTTT.

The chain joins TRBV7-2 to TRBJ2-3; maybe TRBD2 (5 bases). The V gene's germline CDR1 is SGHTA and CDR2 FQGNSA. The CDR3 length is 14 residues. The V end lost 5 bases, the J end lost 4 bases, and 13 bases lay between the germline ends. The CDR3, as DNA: TGTGCCAGCAGCACGATGAGGGCCGCAGATACGCAGTATTTT. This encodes CASSTMRAADTQYF.

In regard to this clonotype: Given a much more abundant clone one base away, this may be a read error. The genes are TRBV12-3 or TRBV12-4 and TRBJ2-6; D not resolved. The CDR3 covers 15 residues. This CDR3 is CASSLAGTGSNVLTF. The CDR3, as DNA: TGTGCCAGCAGTTTAGCGGGAACTGGGTCCAACGTCCTGACTTTC.

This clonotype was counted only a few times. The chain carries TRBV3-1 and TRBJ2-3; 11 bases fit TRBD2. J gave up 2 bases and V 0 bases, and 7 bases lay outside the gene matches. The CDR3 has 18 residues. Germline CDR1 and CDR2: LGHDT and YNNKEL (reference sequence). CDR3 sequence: CASSQDGPSGRITDTQYF. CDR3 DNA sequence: TGTGCCAGCAGCCAAGATGGTCCTAGCGGGAGGATCACAGATACGCAGTATTTT.

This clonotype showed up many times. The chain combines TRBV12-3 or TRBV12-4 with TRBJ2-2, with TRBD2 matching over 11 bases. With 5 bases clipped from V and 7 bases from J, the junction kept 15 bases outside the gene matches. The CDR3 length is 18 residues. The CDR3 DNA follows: TGTGCCAGCAGTCCCCGACTAGCGGGGACCGATAGGGGCGGGGAGCTGTTTTTT. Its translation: CASSPRLAGTDRGGELFF.

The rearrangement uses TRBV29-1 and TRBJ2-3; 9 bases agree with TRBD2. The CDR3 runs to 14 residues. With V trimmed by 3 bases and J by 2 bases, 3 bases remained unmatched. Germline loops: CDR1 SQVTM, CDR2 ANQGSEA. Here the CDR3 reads CSVEGGRATDTQYF. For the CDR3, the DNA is TGCAGCGTTGAGGGCGGGAGGGCCACAGATACGCAGTATTTT.

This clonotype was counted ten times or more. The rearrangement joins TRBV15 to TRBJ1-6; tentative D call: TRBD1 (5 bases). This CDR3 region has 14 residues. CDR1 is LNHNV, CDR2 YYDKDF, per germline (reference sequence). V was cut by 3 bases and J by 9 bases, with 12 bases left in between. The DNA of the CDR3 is TGTGCCACCAGCAGGGACAAGATCAGTTCACCCCTCCACTTT. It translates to CATSRDKISSPLHF.

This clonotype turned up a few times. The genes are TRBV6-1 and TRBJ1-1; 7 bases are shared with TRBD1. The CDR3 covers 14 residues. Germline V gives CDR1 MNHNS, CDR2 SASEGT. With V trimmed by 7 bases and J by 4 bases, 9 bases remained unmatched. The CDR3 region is CASTFDRVGTEAFF. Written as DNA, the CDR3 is TGTGCCAGCACCTTTGACAGGGTGGGCACTGAAGCTTTCTTT.

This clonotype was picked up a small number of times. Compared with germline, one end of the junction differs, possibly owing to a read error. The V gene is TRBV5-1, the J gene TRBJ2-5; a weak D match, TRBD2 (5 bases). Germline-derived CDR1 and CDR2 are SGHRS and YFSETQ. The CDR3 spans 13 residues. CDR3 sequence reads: CASSLSGKEAQYF. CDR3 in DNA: TGCGCCAGCAGCTTATCGGGGAAAGAGGCCCAGTACTTC.

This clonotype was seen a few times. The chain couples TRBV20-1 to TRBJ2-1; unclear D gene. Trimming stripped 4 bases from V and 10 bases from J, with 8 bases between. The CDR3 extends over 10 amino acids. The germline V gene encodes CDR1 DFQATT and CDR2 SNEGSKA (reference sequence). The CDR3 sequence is CSATDLEQFF. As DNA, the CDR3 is TGCAGTGCTACGGACCTGGAGCAGTTCTTC.

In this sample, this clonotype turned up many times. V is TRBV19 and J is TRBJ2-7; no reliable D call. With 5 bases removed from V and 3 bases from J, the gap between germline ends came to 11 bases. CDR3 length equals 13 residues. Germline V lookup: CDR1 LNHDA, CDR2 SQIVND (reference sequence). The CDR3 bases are TGTGCCAGTAGTGAATTAATAAACTACGAGCAGTACTTC. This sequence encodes CASSELINYEQYF.

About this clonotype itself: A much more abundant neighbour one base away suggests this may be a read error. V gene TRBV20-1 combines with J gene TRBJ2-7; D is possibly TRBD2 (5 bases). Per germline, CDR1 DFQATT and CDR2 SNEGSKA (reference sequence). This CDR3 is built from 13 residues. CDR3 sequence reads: CSARYGLIYERYF. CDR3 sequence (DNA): TGCAGTGCTAGATATGGACTGATCTACGAGCGGTACTTC.

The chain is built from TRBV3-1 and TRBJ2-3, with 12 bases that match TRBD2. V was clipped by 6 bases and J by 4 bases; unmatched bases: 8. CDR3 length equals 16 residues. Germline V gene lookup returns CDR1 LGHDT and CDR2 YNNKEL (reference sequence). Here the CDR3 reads CASSPRLAGAADTQYF. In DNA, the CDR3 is TGTGCCAGCAGTCCACGACTAGCGGGAGCCGCAGATACGCAGTATTTT.

The CDR3 DNA follows: TGCAGCGTTGAACTCCCCCTTAGCGATAGCACAGATACGCAGTATTTT. Its translation is CSVELPLSDSTDTQYF. This rearrangement joins TRBV29-1 to TRBJ2-3; D perhaps matches TRBD2 (5 bases). CDR3 length: 16 residues. In germline, CDR1 is SQVTM, CDR2 ANQGSEA. The V end was cut by 2 bases, the J end by 0 bases, with 15 bases between.

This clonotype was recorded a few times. The DNA for the CDR3 is TGTGCCAGCAACCTAAGGAGCTCTGGGGCCAACGTCCTGACTTTC. This gives the protein CASNLRSSGANVLTF. The chain recombines TRBV12-3 or TRBV12-4 with TRBJ2-6; D remains unclear. The CDR3 is 15 amino acids. V was pared by 7 bases and J by 0 bases, with 10 bases between.

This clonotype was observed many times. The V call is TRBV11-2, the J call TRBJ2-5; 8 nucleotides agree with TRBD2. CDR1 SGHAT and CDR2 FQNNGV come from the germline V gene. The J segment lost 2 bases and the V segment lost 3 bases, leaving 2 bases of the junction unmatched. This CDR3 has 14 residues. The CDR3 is CASSFRGGQETQYF. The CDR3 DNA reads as TGTGCCAGCAGCTTCCGGGGGGGGCAAGAGACCCAGTACTTC. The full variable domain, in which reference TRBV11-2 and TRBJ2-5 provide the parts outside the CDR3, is EAGVAQSPRYKIIEKRQSVAFWCNPISGHATLYWYQQILGQGPKLLIQFQNNGVVDDSQLPKDRFSAERLKGVDSTLKIQPAKLEDSAVYLCASSFRGGQETQYFGPGTRLLVL.

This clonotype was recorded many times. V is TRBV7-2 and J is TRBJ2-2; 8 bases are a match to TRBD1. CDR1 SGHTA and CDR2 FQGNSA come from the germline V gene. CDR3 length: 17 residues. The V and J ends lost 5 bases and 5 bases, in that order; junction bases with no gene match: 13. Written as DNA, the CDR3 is TGTGCCAGCAGCCTTCCAGGCAGGGGGCGAAGGACCGGGGAGCTGTTTTTT. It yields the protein CASSLPGRGRRTGELFF.

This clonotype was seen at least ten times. This CDR3 reads CSVEMDHSYEQYF. In DNA form, the CDR3 reads TGCAGCGTTGAAATGGACCACTCCTACGAGCAGTACTTC. J is TRBJ2-7 and V is TRBV29-1, with D unresolved. The CDR3 has 13 amino acids. Trimming pared 2 bases from V and 0 bases from J, leaving 8 bases between. Germline V gene lookup returns CDR1 SQVTM and CDR2 ANQGSEA.

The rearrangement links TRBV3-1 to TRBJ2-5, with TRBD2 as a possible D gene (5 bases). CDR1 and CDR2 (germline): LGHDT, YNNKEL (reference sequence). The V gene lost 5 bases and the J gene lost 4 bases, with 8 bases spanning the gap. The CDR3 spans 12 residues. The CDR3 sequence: CASSLTRETQYF. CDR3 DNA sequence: TGTGCCAGCAGCTTAACTAGAGAGACCCAGTACTTC.

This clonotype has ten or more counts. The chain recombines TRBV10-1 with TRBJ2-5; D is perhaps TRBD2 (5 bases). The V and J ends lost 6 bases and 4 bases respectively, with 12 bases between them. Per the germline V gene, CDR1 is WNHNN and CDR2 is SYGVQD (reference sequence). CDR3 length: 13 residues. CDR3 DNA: TGCGCCAGCAGCGAAGGTGGGAGAGAGACCCAGTACTTC. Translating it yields CASSEGGRETQYF.

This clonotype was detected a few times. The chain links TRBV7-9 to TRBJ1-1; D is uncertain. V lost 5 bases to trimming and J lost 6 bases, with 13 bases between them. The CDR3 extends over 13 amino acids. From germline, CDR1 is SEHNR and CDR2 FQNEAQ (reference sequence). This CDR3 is CASSPEGEAEAFF. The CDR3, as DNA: TGTGCCAGCAGCCCCGAGGGTGAAGCTGAAGCTTTCTTT. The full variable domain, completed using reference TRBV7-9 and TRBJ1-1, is DTGVSQNPRHKITKRGQNVTFRCDPISEHNRLYWYRQTLGQGPEFLTYFQNEAQLEKSRLLSDRFSAERPKGSFSTLEIQRTEQGDSAMYLCASSPEGEAEAFFGQGTRLTVV.

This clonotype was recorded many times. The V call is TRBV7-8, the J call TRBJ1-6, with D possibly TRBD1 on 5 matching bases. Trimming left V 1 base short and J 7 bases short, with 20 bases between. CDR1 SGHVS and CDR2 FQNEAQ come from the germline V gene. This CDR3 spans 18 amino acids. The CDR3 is CASSLEVGSRVRNSPLHF. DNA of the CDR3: TGTGCCAGCAGCTTAGAGGTGGGGAGCAGGGTGCGGAATTCACCCCTCCACTTT.

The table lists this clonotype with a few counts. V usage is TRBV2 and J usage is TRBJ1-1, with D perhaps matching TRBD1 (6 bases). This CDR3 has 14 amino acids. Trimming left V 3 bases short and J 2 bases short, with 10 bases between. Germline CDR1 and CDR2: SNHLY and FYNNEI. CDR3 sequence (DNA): TGTGCCAGCAGTGACCGGGACACCAACACTGAAGCTTTCTTT. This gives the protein CASSDRDTNTEAFF.

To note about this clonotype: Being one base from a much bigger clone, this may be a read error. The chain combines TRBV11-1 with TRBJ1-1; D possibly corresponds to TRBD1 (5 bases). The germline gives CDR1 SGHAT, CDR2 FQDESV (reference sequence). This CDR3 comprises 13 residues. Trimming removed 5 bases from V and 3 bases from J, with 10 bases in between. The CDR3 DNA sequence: TGTGCCAGCAGCCAAATCAGGGACACTGAAGCTTTCTTT. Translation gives CASSQIRDTEAFF.

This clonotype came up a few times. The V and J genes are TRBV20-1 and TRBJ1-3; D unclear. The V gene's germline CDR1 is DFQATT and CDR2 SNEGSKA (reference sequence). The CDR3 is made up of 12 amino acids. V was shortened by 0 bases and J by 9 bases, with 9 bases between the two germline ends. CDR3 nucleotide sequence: TGCAGTGCTAGAGATACGGCAGGCACCATATATTTT. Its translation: CSARDTAGTIYF.

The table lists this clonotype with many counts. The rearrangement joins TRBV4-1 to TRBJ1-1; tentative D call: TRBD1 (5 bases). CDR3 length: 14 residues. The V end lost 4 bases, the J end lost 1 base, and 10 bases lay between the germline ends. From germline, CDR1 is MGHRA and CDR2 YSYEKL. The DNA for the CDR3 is TGCGCCAGCAGCCTCGGGGGAGGGAACACTGAAGCTTTCTTT. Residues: CASSLGGGNTEAFF.

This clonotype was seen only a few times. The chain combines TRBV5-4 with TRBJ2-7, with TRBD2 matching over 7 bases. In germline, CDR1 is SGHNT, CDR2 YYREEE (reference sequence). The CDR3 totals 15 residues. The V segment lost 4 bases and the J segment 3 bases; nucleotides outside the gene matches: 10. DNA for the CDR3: TGTGCCAGCAGCCCTGGGGCGGGAGTGGACTACGAGCAGTACTTC. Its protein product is CASSPGAGVDYEQYF.

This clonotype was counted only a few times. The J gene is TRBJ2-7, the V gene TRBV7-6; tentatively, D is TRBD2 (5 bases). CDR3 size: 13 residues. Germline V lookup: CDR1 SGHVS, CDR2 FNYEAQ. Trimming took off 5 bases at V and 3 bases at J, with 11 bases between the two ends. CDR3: CASSIETSYEQYF. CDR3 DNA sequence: TGTGCCAGCAGCATAGAAACTAGCTACGAGCAGTACTTC.

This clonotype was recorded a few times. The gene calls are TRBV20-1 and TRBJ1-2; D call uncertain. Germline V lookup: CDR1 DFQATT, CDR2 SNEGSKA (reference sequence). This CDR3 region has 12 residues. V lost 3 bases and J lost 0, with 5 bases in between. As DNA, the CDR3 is TGCAGTGCTAGGGTACCTAACTATGGCTACACCTTC. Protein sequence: CSARVPNYGYTF.

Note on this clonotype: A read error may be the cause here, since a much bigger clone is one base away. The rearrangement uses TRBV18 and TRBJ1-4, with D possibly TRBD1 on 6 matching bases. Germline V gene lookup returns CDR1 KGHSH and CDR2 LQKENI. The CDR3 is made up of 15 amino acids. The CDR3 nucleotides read TGTGCCAGCTCCGCCAGGGGCGCGGGAAGTGAAAATCTGTTTTTT. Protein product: CASSARGAGSENLFF.